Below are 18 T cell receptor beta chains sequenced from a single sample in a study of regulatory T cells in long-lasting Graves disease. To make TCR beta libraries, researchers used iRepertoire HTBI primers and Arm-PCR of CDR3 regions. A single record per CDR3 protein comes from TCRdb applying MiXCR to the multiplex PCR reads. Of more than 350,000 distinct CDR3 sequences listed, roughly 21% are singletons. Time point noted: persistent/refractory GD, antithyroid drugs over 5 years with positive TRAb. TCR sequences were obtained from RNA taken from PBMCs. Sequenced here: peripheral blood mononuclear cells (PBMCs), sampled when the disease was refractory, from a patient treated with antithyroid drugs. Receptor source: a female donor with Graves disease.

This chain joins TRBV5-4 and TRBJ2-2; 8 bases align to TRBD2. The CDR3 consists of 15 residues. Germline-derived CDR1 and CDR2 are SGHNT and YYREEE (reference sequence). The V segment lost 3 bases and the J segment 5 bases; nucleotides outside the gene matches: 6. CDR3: CASSSGLGGTGELFF. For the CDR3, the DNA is TGTGCCAGCAGCTCGGGACTAGGAGGAACCGGGGAGCTGTTTTTT. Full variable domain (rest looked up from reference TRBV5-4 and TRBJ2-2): ETGVTQSPTHLIKTRGQQVTLRCSSQSGHNTVSWYQQALGQGPQFIFQYYREEENGRGNFPPRFSGLQFPNYSSELNVNALELDDSALYLCASSSGLGGTGELFFGEGSRLTVL.

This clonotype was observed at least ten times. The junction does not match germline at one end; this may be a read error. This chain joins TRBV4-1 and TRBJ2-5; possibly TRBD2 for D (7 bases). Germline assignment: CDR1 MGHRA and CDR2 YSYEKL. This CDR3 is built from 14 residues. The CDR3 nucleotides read TGTGCCAGCAGCCAATACGGGGGGCCAGAGACCCAGTACTTC. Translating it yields CASSQYGGPETQYF.

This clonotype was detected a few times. CDR3 region: CASKTGEDGYTF. The CDR3 region has the DNA TGTGCCAGCAAGACAGGGGAGGATGGCTACACCTTC. The genes are TRBV12-3 or TRBV12-4 and TRBJ1-2, with TRBD1 identical over 8 bases. V shed 7 bases and J 6 bases; nucleotides not matched to a gene: 4. This CDR3 has 12 amino acids.

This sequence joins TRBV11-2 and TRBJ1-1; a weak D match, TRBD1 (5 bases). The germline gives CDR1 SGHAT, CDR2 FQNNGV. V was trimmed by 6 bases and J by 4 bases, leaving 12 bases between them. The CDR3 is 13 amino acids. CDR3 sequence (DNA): TGTGCCAGCAGGGCAGGGTCCGCCACTGAAGCTTTCTTT. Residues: CASRAGSATEAFF. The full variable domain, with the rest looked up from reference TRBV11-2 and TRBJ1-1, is EAGVAQSPRYKIIEKRQSVAFWCNPISGHATLYWYQQILGQGPKLLIQFQNNGVVDDSQLPKDRFSAERLKGVDSTLKIQPAKLEDSAVYLCASRAGSATEAFFGQGTRLTVV.

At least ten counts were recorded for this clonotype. CDR3 region: CASSFVGEAFF. In nucleotides, the CDR3 is TGTGCCAGCAGTTTCGTTGGAGAAGCTTTCTTT. V is TRBV28 and J is TRBJ1-1; D remains ambiguous. This CDR3 is 11 amino acids long. V was clipped by 3 bases and J by 8 bases, with 7 bases between them. Per germline, CDR1 MDHEN and CDR2 SYDVKM.

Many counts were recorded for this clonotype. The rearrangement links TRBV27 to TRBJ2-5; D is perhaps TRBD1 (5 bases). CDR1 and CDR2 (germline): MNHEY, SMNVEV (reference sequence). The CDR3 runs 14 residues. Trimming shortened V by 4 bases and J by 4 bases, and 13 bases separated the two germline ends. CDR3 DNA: TGTGCCAGCAGTTCGACAGCGATTTCAGAGACCCAGTACTTC. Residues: CASSSTAISETQYF.

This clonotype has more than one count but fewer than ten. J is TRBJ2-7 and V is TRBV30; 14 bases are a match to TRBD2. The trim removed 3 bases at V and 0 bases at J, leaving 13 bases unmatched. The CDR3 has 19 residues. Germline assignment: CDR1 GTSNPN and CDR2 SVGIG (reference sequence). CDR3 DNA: TGTGCCTGGAGCGATACCGGGACTAGCGGGGGATACCGCTCCTACGAGCAGTACTTC. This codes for CAWSDTGTSGGYRSYEQYF.

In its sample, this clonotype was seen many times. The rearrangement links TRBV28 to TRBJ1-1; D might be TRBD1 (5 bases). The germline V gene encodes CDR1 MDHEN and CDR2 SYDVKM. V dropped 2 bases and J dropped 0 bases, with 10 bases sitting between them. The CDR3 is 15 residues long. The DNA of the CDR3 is TGTGCCAGCAGTTTACATGGGACGGTGAACACTGAAGCTTTCTTT. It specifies CASSLHGTVNTEAFF.

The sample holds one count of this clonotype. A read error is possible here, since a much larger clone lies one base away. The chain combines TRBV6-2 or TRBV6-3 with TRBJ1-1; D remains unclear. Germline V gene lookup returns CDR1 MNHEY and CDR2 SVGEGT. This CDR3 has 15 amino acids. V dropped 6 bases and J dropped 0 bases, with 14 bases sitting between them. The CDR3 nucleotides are TGTGCCAGCAGCCGGGAGTGGGGAATGAACACTGAAGCTTTCTTT. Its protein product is CASSREWGMNTEAFF.

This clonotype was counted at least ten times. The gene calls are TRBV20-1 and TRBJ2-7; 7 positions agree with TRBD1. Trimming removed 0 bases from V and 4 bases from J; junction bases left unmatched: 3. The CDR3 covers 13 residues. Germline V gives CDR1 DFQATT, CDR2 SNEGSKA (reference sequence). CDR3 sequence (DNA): TGCAGTGCTAGAGAGACAGGGCGTTACGAGCAGTACTTC. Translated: CSARETGRYEQYF.

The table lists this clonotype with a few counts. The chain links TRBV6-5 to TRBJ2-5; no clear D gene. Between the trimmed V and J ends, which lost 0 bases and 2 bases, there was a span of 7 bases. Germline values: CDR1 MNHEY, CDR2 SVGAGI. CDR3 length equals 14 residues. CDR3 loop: CASSYSLIQETQYF. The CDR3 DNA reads TGTGCCAGCAGTTACTCGCTCATACAAGAGACCCAGTACTTC.

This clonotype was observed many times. CDR3 coding DNA: TGTGCCAGCAGCCAAGAGTGGGAGACCCAGTACTTC. It yields the protein CASSQEWETQYF. The gene calls are TRBV3-1 and TRBJ2-5; no firm D call. Germline V CDR1 and CDR2: LGHDT, YNNKEL (reference sequence). This CDR3 spans 12 amino acids. The germline V and J ends were trimmed by 0 bases and 5 bases, with 4 bases remaining between them.

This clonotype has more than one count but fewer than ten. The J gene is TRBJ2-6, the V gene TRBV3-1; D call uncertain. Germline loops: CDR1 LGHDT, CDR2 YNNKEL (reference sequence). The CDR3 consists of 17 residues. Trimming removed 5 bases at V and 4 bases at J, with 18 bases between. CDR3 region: CASSDPGRALGANVLTF. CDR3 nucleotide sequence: TGTGCCAGCAGCGACCCCGGACGGGCTCTGGGGGCCAACGTCCTGACTTTC. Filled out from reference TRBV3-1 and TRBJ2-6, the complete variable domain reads DTAVSQTPKYLVTQMGNDKSIKCEQNLGHDTMYWYKQDSKKFLKIMFSYNNKELIINETVPNRFSPKSPDKAHLNLHINSLELGDSAVYFCASSDPGRALGANVLTFGAGSRLTVL.

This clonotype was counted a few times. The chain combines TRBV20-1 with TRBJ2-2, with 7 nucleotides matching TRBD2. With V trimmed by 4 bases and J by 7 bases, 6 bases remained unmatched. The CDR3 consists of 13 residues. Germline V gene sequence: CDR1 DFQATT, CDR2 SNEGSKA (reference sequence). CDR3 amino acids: CSANSGKGGELFF. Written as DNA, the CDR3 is TGCAGTGCTAACAGCGGGAAAGGCGGGGAGCTGTTTTTT.

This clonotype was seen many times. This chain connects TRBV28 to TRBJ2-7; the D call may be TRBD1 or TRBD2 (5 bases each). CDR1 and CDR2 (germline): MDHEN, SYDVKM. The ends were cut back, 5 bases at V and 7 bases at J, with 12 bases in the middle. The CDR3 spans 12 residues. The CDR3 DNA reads TGTGCCAGCAGTGGGGGTACGTTGGAGCAGTACTTC. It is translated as CASSGGTLEQYF.

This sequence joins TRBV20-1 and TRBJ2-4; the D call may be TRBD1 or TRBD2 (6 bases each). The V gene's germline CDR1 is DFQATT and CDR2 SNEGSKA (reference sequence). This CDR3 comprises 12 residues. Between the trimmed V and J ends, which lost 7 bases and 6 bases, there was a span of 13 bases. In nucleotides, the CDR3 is TGCAGTGGTCTGGAGGGGGGAAACATTCAGTACTTC. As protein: CSGLEGGNIQYF.

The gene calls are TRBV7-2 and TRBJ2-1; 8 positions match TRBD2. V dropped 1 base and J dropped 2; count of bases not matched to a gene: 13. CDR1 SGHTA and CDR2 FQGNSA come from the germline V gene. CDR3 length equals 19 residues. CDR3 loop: CASSLVGLGVAVAYNEQFF. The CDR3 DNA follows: TGTGCCAGCAGCTTAGTGGGACTAGGGGTCGCGGTGGCCTACAATGAGCAGTTCTTC.

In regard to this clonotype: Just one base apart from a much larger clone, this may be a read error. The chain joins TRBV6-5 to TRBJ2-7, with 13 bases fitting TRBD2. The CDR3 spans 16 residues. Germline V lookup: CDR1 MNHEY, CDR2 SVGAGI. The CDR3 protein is CGSSYKTSGGSYEQYF. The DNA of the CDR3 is TGTGGCAGCAGTTACAAGACTAGCGGGGGGTCCTACGAGCAGTACTTC.